This TCR beta chain was retrieved from a study of neoadjuvant anti-PD-1 for oral cavity cancer. Whole-study results and caveats: Treg/Th17 ratio rose with pretreatment blood and fell with post-treatment tumor TCRbeta clonality.

A remark on this clone: Its target is unknown.

Trimming removed 8 bases from V and 9 bases from J; junction bases left unmatched: 25. CDR1 is MNHEY, CDR2 SMNVEV, per germline (reference sequence). The CDR3 extends over 18 amino acids. The time point was: after neoadjuvant nivolumab, at surgical resection. Here immunoSEQ multiplex PCR was the method, and the copy in TCRdb shows in-frame clones only, minus some. The profile shows around 13,000 clones, 75% of them singletons. This specimen was PBMCs, taken after nivolumab (anti-PD-1) treatment. The V gene is TRBV27, the J gene TRBJ2-1, with 7 bases identical to TRBD2. The TCR originated in a person aged 40 to 85 with oral cavity squamous cell carcinoma. CDR3 protein: CASAGLATSKLLSAEQFF. CDR3 DNA: TGTGCCAGCGCGGGGCTTGCGACTAGCAAGCTTCTTTCCGCTGAGCAGTTCTTC.